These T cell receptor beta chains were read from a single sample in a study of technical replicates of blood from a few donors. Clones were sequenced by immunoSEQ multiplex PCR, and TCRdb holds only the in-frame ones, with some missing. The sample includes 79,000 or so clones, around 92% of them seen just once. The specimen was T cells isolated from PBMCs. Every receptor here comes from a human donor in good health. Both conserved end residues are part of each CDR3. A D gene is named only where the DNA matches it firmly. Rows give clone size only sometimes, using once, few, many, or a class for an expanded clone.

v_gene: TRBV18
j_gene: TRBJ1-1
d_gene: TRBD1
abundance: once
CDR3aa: CASSPLRQGLEAFF
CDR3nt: TGTGCCAGCTCACCACTGCGACAGGGGCTTGAAGCTTTCTTT

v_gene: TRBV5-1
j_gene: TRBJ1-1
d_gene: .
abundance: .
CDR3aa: CASSLGGGITEAFF
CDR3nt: TGCGCCAGCAGCTTGGGAGGAGGGATCACTGAAGCTTTCTTT

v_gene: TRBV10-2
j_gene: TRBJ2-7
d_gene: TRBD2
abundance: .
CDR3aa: CASTGTSGEQYF
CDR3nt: TGCGCCAGCACCGGGACTAGCGGCGAGCAGTACTTC

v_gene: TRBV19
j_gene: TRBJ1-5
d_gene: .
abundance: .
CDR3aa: CASSPRQPNQPQHF
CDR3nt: TGTGCCAGTAGTCCCCGACAGCCCAATCAGCCCCAGCATTTT

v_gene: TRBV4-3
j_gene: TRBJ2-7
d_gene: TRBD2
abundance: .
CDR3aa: CASSQEFWEGYEQYF
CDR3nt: TGCGCCAGCAGCCAAGAATTCTGGGAGGGCTACGAGCAGTACTTC

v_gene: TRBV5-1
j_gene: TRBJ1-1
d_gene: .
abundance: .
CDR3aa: CASRLTPKARNRNTEAFF
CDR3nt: TGCGCCAGCAGGCTCACCCCGAAGGCGAGGAATCGGAACACTGAAGCTTTCTTT

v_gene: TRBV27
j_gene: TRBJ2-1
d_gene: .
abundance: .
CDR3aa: CASSFLQEIYNEQFF
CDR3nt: TGTGCCAGCAGTTTTCTACAGGAAATCTACAATGAGCAGTTCTTC

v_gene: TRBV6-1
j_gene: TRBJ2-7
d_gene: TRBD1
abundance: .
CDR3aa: CASSELVRGTGVDEQYF
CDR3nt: TGTGCCAGCAGTGAACTAGTGAGGGGGACAGGGGTGGACGAGCAGTACTTC

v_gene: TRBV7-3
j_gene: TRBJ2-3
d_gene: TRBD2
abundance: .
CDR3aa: CASSLAGLAGHTDTQYF
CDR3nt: TGTGCCAGCAGCCTAGCGGGACTAGCGGGCCACACAGATACGCAGTATTTT

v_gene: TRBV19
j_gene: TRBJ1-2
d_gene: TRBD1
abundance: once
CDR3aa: CASSILVRGQGGYTF
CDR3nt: TGTGCCAGTAGTATCCTCGTGAGGGGACAGGGGGGCTACACCTTC

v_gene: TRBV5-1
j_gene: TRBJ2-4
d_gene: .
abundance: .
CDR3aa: CASSFRRAEDIQYF
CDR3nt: TGCGCCAGCAGCTTCAGGAGGGCCGAGGACATTCAGTACTTC

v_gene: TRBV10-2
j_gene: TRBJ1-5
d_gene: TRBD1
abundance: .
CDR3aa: CASRSGQGRQPQHF
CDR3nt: TGCGCCAGCAGATCGGGACAGGGCCGACAGCCCCAGCATTTT

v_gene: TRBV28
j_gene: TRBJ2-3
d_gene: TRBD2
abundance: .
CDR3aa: CASVELAGSTDTQYF
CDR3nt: TGTGCCAGCGTTGAGCTAGCGGGTTCCACAGATACGCAGTATTTT

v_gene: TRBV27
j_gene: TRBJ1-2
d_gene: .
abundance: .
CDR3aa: CASSLAGNYGYTF
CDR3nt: TGTGCCAGCAGTTTGGCAGGGAACTATGGCTACACCTTC

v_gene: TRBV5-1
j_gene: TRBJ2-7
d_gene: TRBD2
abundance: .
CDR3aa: CASTLSGTSGSGYEQYF
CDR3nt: TGCGCCAGCACCCTCTCCGGGACTAGCGGGAGTGGGTACGAGCAGTACTTC

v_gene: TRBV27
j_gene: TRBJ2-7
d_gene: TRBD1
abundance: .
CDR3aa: CASSLYGQGTYEQYF
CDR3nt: TGTGCCAGCAGTTTATACGGACAGGGAACCTACGAGCAGTACTTC

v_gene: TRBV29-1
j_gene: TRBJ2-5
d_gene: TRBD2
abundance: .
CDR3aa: CSVGETAGGETQYF
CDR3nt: TGCAGCGTTGGTGAAACCGCCGGGGGGGAGACCCAGTACTTC

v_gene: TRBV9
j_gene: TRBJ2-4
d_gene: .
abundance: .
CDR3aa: CAYEQGPKNIQYF
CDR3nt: TGTGCCTATGAACAGGGACCCAAAAACATTCAGTACTTC

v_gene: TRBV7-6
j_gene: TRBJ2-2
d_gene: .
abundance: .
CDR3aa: CASSLGWGVGELFF
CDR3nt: TGTGCCAGCAGCTTAGGATGGGGGGTCGGGGAGCTGTTTTTT

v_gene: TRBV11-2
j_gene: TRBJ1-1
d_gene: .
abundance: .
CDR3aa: CASSQFRGNTEAFF
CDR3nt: TGTGCCAGCAGCCAATTCAGGGGTAACACTGAAGCTTTCTTT

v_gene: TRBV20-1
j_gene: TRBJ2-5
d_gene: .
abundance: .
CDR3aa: CSASGGTQYF
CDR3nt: TGCAGTGCCTCCGGCGGGACCCAGTACTTC

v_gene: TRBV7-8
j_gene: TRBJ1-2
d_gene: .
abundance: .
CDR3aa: CASSLGGTGYTF
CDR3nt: TGTGCCAGCAGCTTAGGAGGTACAGGCTACACCTTC

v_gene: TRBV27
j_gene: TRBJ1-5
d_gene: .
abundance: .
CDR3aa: CASREGDQPQHF
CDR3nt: TGTGCCAGCAGAGAGGGTGATCAGCCCCAGCATTTT

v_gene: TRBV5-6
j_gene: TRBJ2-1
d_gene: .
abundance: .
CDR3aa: CASSLGGREGNEQFF
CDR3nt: TGTGCCAGCAGCTTGGGGGGGCGAGAAGGCAATGAGCAGTTCTTC

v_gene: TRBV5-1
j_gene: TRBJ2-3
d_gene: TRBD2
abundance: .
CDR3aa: CASSLTSGSMDTQYF
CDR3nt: TGCGCCAGCAGCCTAACTAGCGGGAGCATGGATACGCAGTATTTT

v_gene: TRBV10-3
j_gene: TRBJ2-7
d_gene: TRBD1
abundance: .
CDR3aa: CAISDGQGYEQYF
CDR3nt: TGTGCCATCAGTGACGGACAGGGCTACGAGCAGTACTTC

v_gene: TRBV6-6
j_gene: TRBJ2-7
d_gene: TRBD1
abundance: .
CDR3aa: CASGTGGYEQYF
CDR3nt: TGTGCCAGCGGGACAGGGGGGTACGAGCAGTACTTC

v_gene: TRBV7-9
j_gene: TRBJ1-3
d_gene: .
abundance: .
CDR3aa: CASILIRAGGGGNTIYF
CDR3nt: TGTGCCAGCATCCTAATCCGAGCGGGGGGCGGTGGAAACACCATATATTTT

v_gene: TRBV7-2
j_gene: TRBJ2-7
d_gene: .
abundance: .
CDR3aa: CASSYPGYEQYF
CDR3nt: TGTGCCAGCAGCTACCCGGGATACGAGCAGTACTTC

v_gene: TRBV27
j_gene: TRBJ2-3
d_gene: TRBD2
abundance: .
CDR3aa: CASSLWTRRGPSTDTQYF
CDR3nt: TGTGCCAGCAGTTTATGGACTAGGAGGGGCCCTAGCACAGATACGCAGTATTTT

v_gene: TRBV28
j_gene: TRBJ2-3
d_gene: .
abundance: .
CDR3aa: CASSRGQPTDTQYF
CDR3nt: TGTGCCAGCAGCCGCGGACAACCCACAGATACGCAGTATTTT

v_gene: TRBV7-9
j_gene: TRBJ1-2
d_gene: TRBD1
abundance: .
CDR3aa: CASSHAKGQGNGYTF
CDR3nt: TGTGCCAGCAGCCACGCCAAGGGACAGGGGAATGGCTACACCTTC

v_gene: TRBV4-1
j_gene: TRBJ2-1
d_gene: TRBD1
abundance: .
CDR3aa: CASSQGGQGVEQFF
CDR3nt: TGCGCCAGCAGCCAAGGGGGACAGGGGGTTGAGCAGTTCTTC

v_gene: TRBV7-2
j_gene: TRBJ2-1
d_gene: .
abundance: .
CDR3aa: CASSHRGGVRGNEQFF
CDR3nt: TGTGCCAGCAGCCATAGGGGGGGGGTAAGGGGCAATGAGCAGTTCTTC

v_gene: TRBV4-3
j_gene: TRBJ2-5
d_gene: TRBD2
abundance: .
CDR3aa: CASSQDLFSGRVGETQYF
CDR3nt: TGCGCCAGCAGCCAAGATCTTTTTAGCGGGAGGGTAGGAGAGACCCAGTACTTC

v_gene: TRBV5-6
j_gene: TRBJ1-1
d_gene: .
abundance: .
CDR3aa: CASSLVFGFTEAFF
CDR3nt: TGTGCCAGCAGCTTGGTTTTCGGGTTCACTGAAGCTTTCTTT

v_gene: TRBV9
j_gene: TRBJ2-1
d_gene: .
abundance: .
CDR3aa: CASSVAGSTYNEQFF
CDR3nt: TGTGCCAGCAGCGTAGCGGGATCCACCTACAATGAGCAGTTCTTC

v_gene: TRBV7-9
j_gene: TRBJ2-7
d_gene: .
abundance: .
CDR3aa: CASSLDTSLSSYEQYF
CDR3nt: TGTGCCAGCAGCTTGGACACGTCCCTCAGCTCCTACGAGCAGTACTTC

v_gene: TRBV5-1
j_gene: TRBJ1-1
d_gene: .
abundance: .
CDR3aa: CASSRNRDPPEAFF
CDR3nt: TGCGCCAGCAGCCGTAACAGGGACCCCCCAGAAGCTTTCTTT

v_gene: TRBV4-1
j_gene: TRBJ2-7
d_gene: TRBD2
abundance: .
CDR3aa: CASSLAGVTYEQYF
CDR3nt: TGCGCCAGCAGCCTAGCGGGAGTAACATACGAGCAGTACTTC

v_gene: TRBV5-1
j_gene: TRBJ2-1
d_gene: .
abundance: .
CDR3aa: CASSLKEFEQFF
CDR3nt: TGCGCCAGCAGCTTGAAAGAGTTTGAGCAGTTCTTC

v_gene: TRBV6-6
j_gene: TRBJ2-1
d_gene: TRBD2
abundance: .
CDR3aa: CASSLSSGSYNEQFF
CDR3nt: TGTGCCAGCTCCCTGAGTAGCGGGTCCTACAATGAGCAGTTCTTC

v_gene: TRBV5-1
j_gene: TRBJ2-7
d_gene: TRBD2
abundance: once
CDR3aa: CASNWGSGSSYEQYF
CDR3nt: TGCGCCAGCAATTGGGGCAGCGGGAGCTCCTACGAGCAGTACTTC

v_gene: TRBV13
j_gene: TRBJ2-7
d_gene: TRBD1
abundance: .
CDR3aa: CASSPNLRTGVGEQYF
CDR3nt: TGTGCCAGCAGCCCCAACTTACGGACAGGAGTTGGCGAGCAGTACTTC

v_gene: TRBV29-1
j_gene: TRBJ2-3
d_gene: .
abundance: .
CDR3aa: CSVPGSRPDTQYF
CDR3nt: TGCAGCGTTCCGGGATCCCGCCCGGATACGCAGTATTTT

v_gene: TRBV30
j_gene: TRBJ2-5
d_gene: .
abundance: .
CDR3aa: CAWREDRETQYF
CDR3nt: TGTGCCTGGAGGGAGGATAGGGAGACCCAGTACTTC

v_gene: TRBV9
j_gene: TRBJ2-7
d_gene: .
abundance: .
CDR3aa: CASSVGAGATYEQYF
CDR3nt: TGTGCCAGCAGCGTAGGGGCAGGGGCGACTTACGAGCAGTACTTC

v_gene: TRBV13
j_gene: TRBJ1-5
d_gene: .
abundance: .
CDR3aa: CASSKEGNQPQHF
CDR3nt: TGTGCCAGCAGCAAGGAGGGGAATCAGCCCCAGCATTTT